This TCR beta chain was identified during a study of blood T cells in healthy people across ages. Study-wide results and limits: Measured against age, TCR beta diversity per million T cells decreased in a roughly linear manner. Diversity was higher, and naive CD4+ cells more numerous, in long-lived donors than in aged donors.

Primed by a sample-barcoded 5' primer and a J-beta primer mix, a second PCR proceeded for roughly 6 to 12 cycles. TCRdb ran MiXCR on the 5' RACE reads and lists one entry per CDR3 protein. Of around 800,000 distinct CDR3 sequences listed, roughly 50% are singletons. This clonotype was seen a handful of times. What it binds is unknown. The CDR3 runs 14 residues. V shed 3 bases and J shed 2 bases, with 14 bases lying between them. Germline values: CDR1 DFQATT, CDR2 SNEGSKA (reference sequence). This chain uses TRBV20-1 with TRBJ2-7, with D possibly TRBD2 on 6 matching bases. The receptor was isolated from a man of 80 years or more in good health. Sequencing used blood. CDR3 DNA: TGCAGTGCTAGTGACGGGAGCCTAGCCTACGAGCAGTACTTC. Translated: CSASDGSLAYEQYF.